This T cell receptor beta chain was recorded in a study of cytomegalovirus exposure and HLA in healthy donors. PCR used 60 Vbeta primers and 13 Jbeta primers. Sequenced by immunoSEQ multiplex PCR; TCRdb stores in-frame clones only, minus some. Here the sample spans about 190,000 clones, just under 75% being singletons. A note on this clone: An end of the junction differs from the germline gene, which may be a read error.

The CDR3 loop spans 16 amino acids. Germline CDR1 is SSHAT and CDR2 is FNYEAQ (reference sequence). Source material: PBMCs. This chain uses TRBV7-7 with TRBJ1-2; no reliable D call. This clonotype originated in a man aged 30-40 years in good health and CMV-seropositive. This CDR3 reads CASSLVLTTPGYGYTF. The CDR3 DNA reads as TGTGCTAGCAGCTTAGTTTTGACTACTCCGGGCTATGGCTACACCTTC.